These T cell receptor beta chains were read from a single sample in a study of T cells in Graves' hyperthyroidism and ophthalmopathy. A single record per CDR3 protein comes from TCRdb applying MiXCR to the multiplex PCR reads. This sample yields 490,000 or so distinct CDR3 sequences, of which approximately 20% are seen a single time; roughly 47% belongs to the top ten. Sample: blood. All receptors come from a middle-aged man with Graves' ophthalmopathy. Both conserved end residues are part of each CDR3. The D gene is left open where the match is weak. Rows give clone size only sometimes, using once, few, many, or a class for an expanded clone.

TGTGCCATCAGCCCTCGGGGGCTAGCGGGGGGAGTGAGCACCGGGGAGCTGTTTTTT,CAISPRGLAGGVSTGELFF,TRBJ2-2,-,TRBV10-3,TRBD2
TGTGCCGCACACATCGGTCCGGGAGCGGCCCAGTACTTC,CAAHIGPGAAQYF,TRBJ2-5,many,TRBV6-1,-
TGCAGTGCTAGAGATCCAGTTAAAGCGGGATCCTACAATGAGCAGTTCTTC,CSARDPVKAGSYNEQFF,TRBJ2-1,many,TRBV20-1,TRBD2
TGCGCCAGCAGCCAAGGACTAGCGGGGGCCTCAAGCTCCTACGAGCAGTACTTC,CASSQGLAGASSSYEQYF,TRBJ2-7,-,TRBV4-3,TRBD2
TGCGCCAGCAGCGTGGACAGGGGCGTCGGGGAGCTGTTTTTT,CASSVDRGVGELFF,TRBJ2-2,few,TRBV5-1,TRBD1
TGTGCCAGCAGCCCTCGGGCCGAGTTAGAGCAGTACTTC,CASSPRAELEQYF,TRBJ2-7,few,TRBV6-2/TRBV6-3,-
TGTGCCAGCAGCTTGGGATTCACCTACGAGCAGTACTTC,CASSLGFTYEQYF,TRBJ2-7,many,TRBV11-3,-
TGTGCCAGCAGCCCACCCCCCTGGACAAGTAAAACCGGGGAGCTGTTTTTT,CASSPPPWTSKTGELFF,TRBJ2-2,once,TRBV7-8,-
TGTGCCAGTCTCGCGAGACAGGGGGCCCTGAACACTGAAGCTTTCTTT,CASLARQGALNTEAFF,TRBJ1-1,many,TRBV6-1,TRBD1
TGTGCCAGCAGGACGGGACAGGGACATCAGCCCCAGCATTTT,CASRTGQGHQPQHF,TRBJ1-5,-,TRBV28,TRBD1
TGTGCCAGCTCACCACCGACAGGGGCGGACACTGAAGCTTTCTTT,CASSPPTGADTEAFF,TRBJ1-1,few,TRBV18,TRBD1
TGTGCCAGCAGCTTGGGAACATTTAGGGAGCAGTACTTC,CASSLGTFREQYF,TRBJ2-7,many,TRBV5-8,-
TGTGCCAGCAAAAACCCGTCCCAGGGGGCCTACGAGCAGTACTTC,CASKNPSQGAYEQYF,TRBJ2-7,few,TRBV27,TRBD1
TGTGCCAGCAAGATGGGAGGGGGTAGCACAGATACGCAGTATTTT,CASKMGGGSTDTQYF,TRBJ2-3,many,TRBV7-9,-
TGTGCCAGCAGTGCCAGGGGGCCGGAGGGGAAACTGTTTTTT,CASSARGPEGKLFF,TRBJ1-4,many,TRBV2,TRBD1
TGTGCCAGCAGCTTAGTATTGGCAGGCTATGGCTACACCTTC,CASSLVLAGYGYTF,TRBJ1-2,many,TRBV11-2,-
TGTGCCAGCAGCCAAGATCAGGACAGAAATGAAAAACTGTTTTTT,CASSQDQDRNEKLFF,TRBJ1-4,many,TRBV3-1,-
TGTGCCAGCAGGAACCTGGGGGGACAGGTCAATCAGCCCCAGCATTTT,CASRNLGGQVNQPQHF,TRBJ1-5,once,TRBV2,TRBD1
TGTGCCTGGACCATAGGACTAGCGGGAGCTAATGAGCAGTTCTTC,CAWTIGLAGANEQFF,TRBJ2-1,many,TRBV30,TRBD2
TGTGCCATCAGTTATTTACAGGGATCCTACGAGCAGTACTTC,CAISYLQGSYEQYF,TRBJ2-7,-,TRBV10-3,-
TGTGCCAGCAGTCCTATCGGGGAGACCCAGTACTTC,CASSPIGETQYF,TRBJ2-5,many,TRBV6-1,-
TGTGCCATCGCGTCAGGGGGCGCGGGAACTAATGAAAAACTGTTTTTT,CAIASGGAGTNEKLFF,TRBJ1-4,few,TRBV10-3,TRBD1
TGTGCCAGCAGCCAGGCAACAGGGCTAAAACGGGCTTTCTTT,CASSQATGLKRAFF,TRBJ1-1,-,TRBV3-1,-
TGTGCCAGCAGCCCATCAGGGGGCCACGAGCAGTACTTC,CASSPSGGHEQYF,TRBJ2-7,-,TRBV9,TRBD1
TGTGCCAGCAGCTTGCCGTCCCGTGGTACAGGGGGCTACGAGCAGTACTTC,CASSLPSRGTGGYEQYF,TRBJ2-7,few,TRBV5-4,TRBD1
TGTGCCAGCACCCGGGACAGTCTTAATGAAAAACTGTTTTTT,CASTRDSLNEKLFF,TRBJ1-4,few,TRBV2,TRBD1
TGTGCCAGCAGTTTGGCAGGGCCAACTGAAGCTTTCTTT,CASSLAGPTEAFF,TRBJ1-1,many,TRBV12-3/TRBV12-4,-
TGTGCCAGCAGCTTAAGGGCGCTAGCCTCCGTGGATGAGCAGTTCTTC,CASSLRALASVDEQFF,TRBJ2-1,few,TRBV7-9,-
TGCAGTGCTAGTAGCGACGACAGGGTGTGGGGCAATGAGCAGTTCTTC,CSASSDDRVWGNEQFF,TRBJ2-1,many,TRBV20-1,TRBD1
TGTGCCAGCAGTTTATGGGGGGCGTTGAACACTGAAGCTTTCTTT,CASSLWGALNTEAFF,TRBJ1-1,many,TRBV28,-
TGTGCCAGCAGCCAAAAGGAGTCGGATGAGCAGTTCTTC,CASSQKESDEQFF,TRBJ2-1,-,TRBV14,-
TGTGCCAGCAGTCCGCTCGGCGGGTATAGCAATCAGCCCCAGCATTTT,CASSPLGGYSNQPQHF,TRBJ1-5,-,TRBV27,-
TGCGCCAGCAGCTCGACCGAGTATGGCTACACCTTC,CASSSTEYGYTF,TRBJ1-2,-,TRBV5-1,-
TGTGCCAGCAGTCAAAGCGTCGGGGGGTTGTACGAGCAGTACTTC,CASSQSVGGLYEQYF,TRBJ2-7,many,TRBV28,TRBD2
TGCAGTGCTCCCGGGACAGGGGGCAAGGCGAGTGAAAAACTGTTTTTT,CSAPGTGGKASEKLFF,TRBJ1-4,-,TRBV20-1,TRBD1
TGTGCCTGGAGTCCAGGGTCGGGCACTGAAGCTTTCTTT,CAWSPGSGTEAFF,TRBJ1-1,few,TRBV30,-
TGTGCCAGCAGCCAACTTCGGACGGCCTCTGGAAACACCATATATTTT,CASSQLRTASGNTIYF,TRBJ1-3,-,TRBV3-1,-
TGTGCCAGCAGTGAGGGTCCAGGGGTCTCCTACGAGCAGTACTTC,CASSEGPGVSYEQYF,TRBJ2-7,many,TRBV6-1,-
TGCGCCAGCAGCCAAGAAGAGCGACGCCCTGGGGCTTTCTTT,CASSQEERRPGAFF,TRBJ1-1,-,TRBV4-1,-
TGTGCCAGCAGCCCCCTGACACGGGCCTACGAGCAGTACTTC,CASSPLTRAYEQYF,TRBJ2-7,many,TRBV11-2,-
TGTGCCAGCAGTTGGCGACAGGGGGGGGGGAACACTGAAGCTTTCTTT,CASSWRQGGGNTEAFF,TRBJ1-1,few,TRBV2,TRBD1
TGTGTCAGCACCCTGACAGGGGGTTTCTACGAGCAGTACTTC,CVSTLTGGFYEQYF,TRBJ2-7,-,TRBV6-2/TRBV6-3,TRBD1
TGCGCCAGCAGCCAACGGGGGTCCCTTGTCGATGAGCAGTTCTTC,CASSQRGSLVDEQFF,TRBJ2-1,-,TRBV4-1,-
TGCAGCGTTGAATCCCTAGCGGGAGTGAGCGCCGGGGAGCTGTTTTTT,CSVESLAGVSAGELFF,TRBJ2-2,-,TRBV29-1,TRBD2
TGCAGTGCTGGAGATGTTGCGGGGCGCTCCTACGAGCAGTACTTC,CSAGDVAGRSYEQYF,TRBJ2-7,-,TRBV20-1,-
TGTGCCAGCAGTTACTCCTCCGTTAGCGGGAAGCTTGGTGAGCAGTTCTTC,CASSYSSVSGKLGEQFF,TRBJ2-1,-,TRBV6-2/TRBV6-3,TRBD2
TGTGCCAGCAGCCAATTAACAGGGGGCGGTGGCTACACCTTC,CASSQLTGGGGYTF,TRBJ1-2,-,TRBV3-1,TRBD1
TGTGCCAGCAGCCCCGTTGGCGGGGGGGCCATCGGGGAGCTGTTTTTT,CASSPVGGGAIGELFF,TRBJ2-2,few,TRBV7-2,TRBD2
TGTGCCAGCAGCTGGCTTGGACGGTCCTCCTACGAGCAGTACTTC,CASSWLGRSSYEQYF,TRBJ2-7,many,TRBV7-2,-
TGCAGTGCTAGAGATCAGGGGCTAGCGCCAGATACGCAGTATTTT,CSARDQGLAPDTQYF,TRBJ2-3,-,TRBV20-1,-
TGTGCCAGCAGCTTCGGCTGGCGGGGCAATGAGCAGTTCTTC,CASSFGWRGNEQFF,TRBJ2-1,few,TRBV7-9,-